Below are 10 T cell receptor beta chains sequenced from a single sample in a study of blood T cell repertoires in COVID-19. Assay used: immunoSEQ multiplex PCR; TCRdb lists only in-frame clones, some missing. The repertoire has roughly 170,000 clones, 88% of them found once; the top ten carry about a quarter. Sequencing input: peripheral blood. Receptor source: a man between 60 and 75 years old with acute or convalescent COVID-19.

The rearrangement uses TRBV5-6 and TRBJ1-2; 8 bases align to TRBD1. The germline V gene has CDR1 SGHDT and CDR2 YYEEEE. The length of the CDR3 is 19 residues. With 4 bases clipped from V and 2 bases from J, the junction kept 19 bases outside the gene matches. The CDR3 DNA follows: TGTGCCAGCAGCCCGAGCCGAGGACAGGGTGCTCGTGAGAACTATGGCTACACCTTC. Protein sequence: CASSPSRGQGARENYGYTF.

DNA of the CDR3: TGCTCAACCCTCAGCGGGGGGGCGGAGGAGCAGTACGTC. It codes for CSTLSGGAEEQYV. The chain joins TRBV10-1 to TRBJ2-7; 10 bases align to TRBD2. The length of the CDR3 is 13 residues. Per the germline V gene, CDR1 is WNHNN and CDR2 is SYGVQD (reference sequence).

The gene calls are TRBV6-5 and TRBJ2-2; TRBD2 matches 8 bases. The CDR3 extends over 15 amino acids. Looked up from germline, CDR1 is MNHEY and CDR2 is SVGAGI. V lost 0 bases, J lost 7 bases, and 4 bases stayed unmatched. CDR3 sequence reads: CASSYSISGNGELFF. The CDR3 nucleotides are TGTGCCAGCAGTTACTCGATTAGCGGGAACGGGGAGCTGTTTTTT.

The chain has TRBV5-5 and TRBJ2-1; 10 bases fit TRBD2. J gave up 7 bases and V 0 bases, and 4 bases lay outside the gene matches. Looked up from germline, CDR1 is SGHKS and CDR2 is YYEKEE (reference sequence). The CDR3 totals 15 residues. CDR3 nucleotide sequence: TGTGCCAGCAGCTTGGATCGAGCGGGGGGGAATGAGCAGTTCTTC. As protein: CASSLDRAGGNEQFF.

The J gene is TRBJ2-3, the V gene TRBV10-3; 14 bases are shared with TRBD2. The junction had 3 bases not matched to a gene; V was cut back by 7 bases and J by 3 bases. Germline lookup yields CDR1 ENHRY and CDR2 SYGVKD. The CDR3 runs to 15 residues. This CDR3 is CAIMGTSGGTDTQYF. CDR3 bases: TGTGCCATCATGGGGACTAGCGGGGGAACAGATACGCAGTATTTT.

The V and J genes are TRBV6-1 and TRBJ1-2; maybe TRBD1 (5 bases). V lost 0 bases to trimming and J lost 3 bases, with 14 bases between them. Germline CDR1 and CDR2: MNHNS and SASEGT. The length of the CDR3 is 16 residues. CDR3 amino acids: CASSEAGTSRDYGYTF. The DNA for the CDR3 is TGTGCCAGCAGTGAAGCGGGGACTTCCAGGGACTATGGCTACACCTTC.

V gene TRBV7-9 combines with J gene TRBJ2-1, with 8 bases lining up with TRBD1. Losses at the gene ends were 5 bases for V and 7 bases for J; bases not matched to a gene: 13. The germline V gene encodes CDR1 SEHNR and CDR2 FQNEAQ (reference sequence). The CDR3 has 16 residues. This CDR3 reads CASSPIDGTGGNEQFF. In nucleotides, the CDR3 is TGTGCCAGCAGCCCTATCGACGGGACAGGAGGGAATGAGCAGTTCTTC.

The chain uses TRBV29-1 and TRBJ1-1; 8 positions agree with TRBD1. J gave up 4 bases and V 8 bases, and 12 bases lay outside the gene matches. CDR3 length: 14 residues. Germline values: CDR1 SQVTM, CDR2 ANQGSEA. The CDR3 spells CSYKQGGTFTEAFF. The DNA for the CDR3 is TGCAGCTACAAACAGGGGGGGACGTTCACTGAAGCTTTCTTT.

The chain carries TRBV1 and TRBJ2-1; the DNA was not used to check the table's D call, TRBD2. TRBV1 is classified as a pseudogene. This CDR3 is built from 17 residues. In DNA form, the CDR3 reads TGCACCAGCAGCCACCATGGGACTAGCGGCCCCTACAATGAGCAGTTCTTC. Translation: CTSSHHGTSGPYNEQFF.

This clone came up once. This chain's CDR3 is CASSLLGADTQYF. The CDR3 DNA sequence: TGTGCCAGCAGTTTATTAGGGGCAGATACGCAGTATTTT. V gene TRBV27 combines with J gene TRBJ2-3, with D maybe TRBD1 (5 bases). CDR1 is MNHEY, CDR2 SMNVEV, per germline (reference sequence). The V and J ends lost 1 base and 4 bases respectively, with 6 bases between them. The CDR3 is made up of 13 amino acids.